This TCR beta chain was captured in a study of human T cells and chemical hapten exposure. Overall study context: Patch tests applied 0.01% DPC to the upper back and were scored after 6 days. Study-wide findings and caveats: With regard to DPC sensitization, TCRs above 1 in 1000 frequency did not change.

This clonotype has at least ten counts. The antigen remains unidentified. The CDR3 consists of 14 residues. From germline, CDR1 is SGHDN and CDR2 FVKESK. With 1 base removed from V and 1 base from J, the gap between germline ends came to 7 bases. Single cDNA molecules in the library carried unique molecular identifiers attached during preparation. Authors' processing steps: Sample TCR totals centred on a median of approximately 100,000, ranging about 20,000 to 690,600. TCRdb reanalysed the RACE reads using MiXCR and keeps one entry per CDR3 protein. TCRdb assigned the V and J calls; the authors' analysis was not used. The profile covers some 80,000 distinct CDR3 sequences, with roughly a tenth appearing a single time and around 2.5% taken by the ten largest. Sample time point: patch test 2, 6 weeks after DPC sensitization. Treatment described: therapeutic diphenylcyclopropenone sensitization with weekly scalp DPC.

V and J are TRBV14 and TRBJ1-1, with a possible D match to TRBD1 (5 bases). The TCR originated in a woman in her 30s with alopecia areata. Some clones in this sample may be carry-over from other donors' samples. The specimen was whole blood, collected in connection with sensitization to the hapten diphenylcyclopropenone (DPC). The chain's CDR3 is CASSQGGGNTEAFF. The CDR3, as DNA: TGTGCCAGCAGCCAAGGCGGGGGGAACACTGAAGCTTTCTTT.